These T cell receptor beta chains were read from a single sample in a study of T cell changes during pregnancy in multiple sclerosis. Assay: immunoSEQ multiplex PCR; the TCRdb copy retains only in-frame clones and omits some. The top ten hold roughly 0.29% of the sample, which has roughly 76,000 clones, approximately 91% seen once. Sequenced material: CD4+ T cells from peripheral blood mononuclear cells, taken after pregnancy. All receptors derive from a female donor with multiple sclerosis, enrolled in a pregnancy study. Each CDR3 is given with its conserved first and last residue. The order of the fields is V gene, J gene, D gene, clone size, CDR3 DNA, CDR3 protein. A D gene is named only where the DNA matches it firmly. Clone size, where shown, is once, few, many, or a class for clones that have expanded.

v_call: TRBV11-2; j_call: TRBJ2-7; d_call: TRBD2; clone_size: -; cdr3_nt: TGTGCCAGCAGCTCACTATGGGAAGGGACTAGCGACTACGAGCAGTACTTC; cdr3_aa: CASSSLWEGTSDYEQYF
v_call: TRBV7-2; j_call: TRBJ2-1; d_call: TRBD2; clone_size: few; cdr3_nt: TGTGCCAGCAGCTTATACCCCGGGCTAGCGGGAATAAATGAGCAGTTCTTC; cdr3_aa: CASSLYPGLAGINEQFF
v_call: TRBV7-2; j_call: TRBJ2-7; d_call: -; clone_size: -; cdr3_nt: TGTGCCAGCAGCCTCAGCCCACGGGTCCCCGAGCAGTACTTC; cdr3_aa: CASSLSPRVPEQYF
v_call: TRBV5-1; j_call: TRBJ2-7; d_call: -; clone_size: -; cdr3_nt: TGCGCCAGCAGCTTGGTGGGCAGGGCATACGAGCAGTACTTC; cdr3_aa: CASSLVGRAYEQYF
v_call: TRBV11-2; j_call: TRBJ1-2; d_call: TRBD1; clone_size: -; cdr3_nt: TGTGCCAGCAGCACTGCTTCCGGGACAGGAAACTATGGCTACACCTTC; cdr3_aa: CASSTASGTGNYGYTF
v_call: TRBV29-1; j_call: TRBJ1-4; d_call: TRBD1; clone_size: once; cdr3_nt: TGCAGCGGGATGGACAGGGGTAACGAAAAACTGTTTTTT; cdr3_aa: CSGMDRGNEKLFF
v_call: TRBV29-1; j_call: TRBJ2-1; d_call: -; clone_size: -; cdr3_nt: TGCAGCGTTGAAGAGACTAGTCAGAATGAGCAGTTCTTC; cdr3_aa: CSVEETSQNEQFF
v_call: TRBV7-9; j_call: TRBJ1-4; d_call: -; clone_size: -; cdr3_nt: TGTGCCAGCAGCTTAGTATTGGGAGGGTATGAAAAACTGTTTTTT; cdr3_aa: CASSLVLGGYEKLFF
v_call: TRBV5-6; j_call: TRBJ1-1; d_call: -; clone_size: -; cdr3_nt: TGTGCCAGCAGCTTATTGGTGGGCAGGTTGGGCAGTACGGACACTGAAGCTTTCTTT; cdr3_aa: CASSLLVGRLGSTDTEAFF
v_call: TRBV28; j_call: TRBJ1-4; d_call: TRBD1; clone_size: -; cdr3_nt: TGTGCCAGCAGTGCTAGGACAGGGCTGAGGGAAAAACTGTTTTTT; cdr3_aa: CASSARTGLREKLFF
v_call: TRBV30; j_call: TRBJ1-1; d_call: -; clone_size: -; cdr3_nt: TGTGCCTGGAGCGCCCGGGGGAACACTGAAGCTTTCTTT; cdr3_aa: CAWSARGNTEAFF
v_call: TRBV28; j_call: TRBJ2-7; d_call: -; clone_size: -; cdr3_nt: TGTGCCAGCTGTGTCTCCGGGTTCGGCGCTACCTACGAGCAGTACTTC; cdr3_aa: CASCVSGFGATYEQYF
v_call: TRBV6-5; j_call: TRBJ2-2; d_call: TRBD1; clone_size: -; cdr3_nt: TGTGCCAGCAGAAGGACAGGCGTAACCGGGGAGCTGTTTTTT; cdr3_aa: CASRRTGVTGELFF
v_call: TRBV5-4; j_call: TRBJ2-5; d_call: TRBD2; clone_size: -; cdr3_nt: TGTGCCAGCAGCTTGGCTCTAGCGGGAGAGGGGGAGACCCAGTACTTC; cdr3_aa: CASSLALAGEGETQYF
v_call: TRBV29-1; j_call: TRBJ1-1; d_call: TRBD1; clone_size: -; cdr3_nt: TGCAGCGTCCTTAGAGGGACAGGGACTGAAGCTTTCTTT; cdr3_aa: CSVLRGTGTEAFF
v_call: TRBV5-5; j_call: TRBJ2-2; d_call: -; clone_size: -; cdr3_nt: TGTGCCAGCAGCTTGGGGACAACGAACACCGGGGAGCTGTTTTTT; cdr3_aa: CASSLGTTNTGELFF
v_call: TRBV6-5; j_call: TRBJ2-1; d_call: -; clone_size: -; cdr3_nt: TGTGCCAGCAGTTACCTCCTAGCCGATGAGCAGTTCTTC; cdr3_aa: CASSYLLADEQFF
v_call: TRBV11-2; j_call: TRBJ2-3; d_call: TRBD1; clone_size: once; cdr3_nt: TGTGCCAGCAGTCGGGACAGAAGCACAGATACGCAGTATTTT; cdr3_aa: CASSRDRSTDTQYF
v_call: TRBV15; j_call: TRBJ2-7; d_call: -; clone_size: -; cdr3_nt: TGTGCCACCAGCAGAGAGGAGGGGCGAATCTACGAGCAGTACTTC; cdr3_aa: CATSREEGRIYEQYF
v_call: TRBV19; j_call: TRBJ2-5; d_call: TRBD2; clone_size: -; cdr3_nt: TGTGCCAGTAGTAAAAGCGGGGGGGCCGTTGGGGAGACCCAGTACTTC; cdr3_aa: CASSKSGGAVGETQYF
v_call: TRBV7-2; j_call: TRBJ1-1; d_call: -; clone_size: -; cdr3_nt: TGTGCCAGCAGCTTAGCGAAGAGGGCTGAAGCTTTCTTT; cdr3_aa: CASSLAKRAEAFF
v_call: TRBV4-1; j_call: TRBJ1-4; d_call: -; clone_size: -; cdr3_nt: TGCGCCAGCAGCCAAGGAACAGCTAATGAAAAACTGTTTTTT; cdr3_aa: CASSQGTANEKLFF
v_call: TRBV5-6; j_call: TRBJ2-7; d_call: -; clone_size: -; cdr3_nt: TGTGCCAGCAGCTCCCGACAGGCCCGCTACGAGCAGTACTTC; cdr3_aa: CASSSRQARYEQYF
v_call: TRBV7-6; j_call: TRBJ2-7; d_call: -; clone_size: -; cdr3_nt: TGTGCCAGCAGCTTCCAGACAGGAACTTTCTACGAGCAGTACTTC; cdr3_aa: CASSFQTGTFYEQYF
v_call: TRBV27; j_call: TRBJ1-2; d_call: -; clone_size: -; cdr3_nt: TGTGCCAGTTGTCCAGGACTCGGGAACTATGGCTACACCTTC; cdr3_aa: CASCPGLGNYGYTF
v_call: TRBV15; j_call: TRBJ1-4; d_call: TRBD1; clone_size: -; cdr3_nt: TGTGCCACCAGCAGGGCGACAGGGATTTTTGCAACTAATGAAAAACTGTTTTTT; cdr3_aa: CATSRATGIFATNEKLFF
v_call: TRBV30; j_call: TRBJ1-2; d_call: -; clone_size: -; cdr3_nt: TGTGCCTGGCGGACGCGGGTCTATGGCTACACCTTC; cdr3_aa: CAWRTRVYGYTF
v_call: TRBV2; j_call: TRBJ1-5; d_call: TRBD1; clone_size: -; cdr3_nt: TGTGCCAGCCACGGGCAGGGGGGCAATCAGCCCCAGCATTTT; cdr3_aa: CASHGQGGNQPQHF
v_call: TRBV28; j_call: TRBJ2-5; d_call: TRBD2; clone_size: -; cdr3_nt: TGTGCCAGCAGCTTAGCGGGGGGGCCGGGAGAGACCCAGTACTTC; cdr3_aa: CASSLAGGPGETQYF
v_call: TRBV7-8; j_call: TRBJ2-1; d_call: -; clone_size: -; cdr3_nt: TGTGCCAGCAGCTTAGGAGGCAGGGGTAATGAGCAGTTCTTC; cdr3_aa: CASSLGGRGNEQFF
v_call: TRBV5-6; j_call: TRBJ2-3; d_call: -; clone_size: -; cdr3_nt: TGTGCCAGCAGCTTCTACAGGGGAGGTATCCCAGATACGCAGTATTTT; cdr3_aa: CASSFYRGGIPDTQYF
v_call: TRBV11-3; j_call: TRBJ2-7; d_call: -; clone_size: -; cdr3_nt: TGTGCCAGCAGCTTCGTTAGCGGCCAATCCTACGAGCAGTACTTC; cdr3_aa: CASSFVSGQSYEQYF
v_call: TRBV7-8; j_call: TRBJ1-5; d_call: -; clone_size: -; cdr3_nt: TGTGCCAGCAGCGCCGCCTACAGGGCGCCCCAGCATTTT; cdr3_aa: CASSAAYRAPQHF
v_call: TRBV18; j_call: TRBJ1-1; d_call: -; clone_size: -; cdr3_nt: TGTGCCAGCTCAGCACTTTCGGGAGTTAACACTGAAGCTTTCTTT; cdr3_aa: CASSALSGVNTEAFF
v_call: TRBV29-1; j_call: TRBJ1-2; d_call: TRBD1; clone_size: -; cdr3_nt: TGCAGCGTGGGACAGGGGGTAGGGTATGGCTACACCTTC; cdr3_aa: CSVGQGVGYGYTF
v_call: TRBV19; j_call: TRBJ2-7; d_call: -; clone_size: -; cdr3_nt: TGTGCCAGTAGTATAGTGGTCGGGGGACCGCCGGAGCAGTACTTC; cdr3_aa: CASSIVVGGPPEQYF
v_call: TRBV5-1; j_call: TRBJ2-1; d_call: TRBD1; clone_size: -; cdr3_nt: TGCGCCAGCAGCCCGGGACAGGGGTCCTACAATGAGCAGTTCTTC; cdr3_aa: CASSPGQGSYNEQFF
v_call: TRBV7-9; j_call: TRBJ2-2; d_call: -; clone_size: -; cdr3_nt: TGTGCCAGCAGCTCTACTTCCCTTAGCCCCTTTGCCGGGGAGCTGTTTTTT; cdr3_aa: CASSSTSLSPFAGELFF
v_call: TRBV5-1; j_call: TRBJ1-1; d_call: -; clone_size: -; cdr3_nt: TGCGCCAGCAGCTTGAGCCAGGGTTGGAACACTGAAGCTTTCTTT; cdr3_aa: CASSLSQGWNTEAFF
v_call: TRBV5-6; j_call: TRBJ1-1; d_call: -; clone_size: -; cdr3_nt: TGTGCCAGCAGCCGACAGTCCACTGAAGCTTTCTTT; cdr3_aa: CASSRQSTEAFF
v_call: TRBV5-1; j_call: TRBJ2-7; d_call: TRBD1; clone_size: -; cdr3_nt: TGCGCCAGCAGCCCAGGGACAGGTAGCTACGAGCAGTACTTC; cdr3_aa: CASSPGTGSYEQYF
v_call: TRBV4-2; j_call: TRBJ2-7; d_call: TRBD1; clone_size: -; cdr3_nt: TGTGCCAGCAGCCAAAAAGGAGGGGGACAGGCCTACGAGCAGTACTTC; cdr3_aa: CASSQKGGGQAYEQYF
v_call: TRBV5-1; j_call: TRBJ1-4; d_call: -; clone_size: -; cdr3_nt: TGCGCCAGCAGCTCCCAAGGAGGTGGTGAAAAACTGTTTTTT; cdr3_aa: CASSSQGGGEKLFF
v_call: TRBV5-5; j_call: TRBJ1-2; d_call: TRBD1; clone_size: -; cdr3_nt: TGTGCCAGCAGACAGACAGGGGGAGGAGATGGCTACACCTTC; cdr3_aa: CASRQTGGGDGYTF
v_call: TRBV7-8; j_call: TRBJ1-5; d_call: -; clone_size: once; cdr3_nt: TGTGCCAGCAGGGAATGGGGGGGGGATGGCAATCAGCCCCAGCATTTT; cdr3_aa: CASREWGGDGNQPQHF
v_call: TRBV5-1; j_call: TRBJ2-1; d_call: TRBD2; clone_size: -; cdr3_nt: TGCGCCAGCAGCTTGGCCGCTAGCGGGGGGGGAAATGAGCAGTTCTTC; cdr3_aa: CASSLAASGGGNEQFF